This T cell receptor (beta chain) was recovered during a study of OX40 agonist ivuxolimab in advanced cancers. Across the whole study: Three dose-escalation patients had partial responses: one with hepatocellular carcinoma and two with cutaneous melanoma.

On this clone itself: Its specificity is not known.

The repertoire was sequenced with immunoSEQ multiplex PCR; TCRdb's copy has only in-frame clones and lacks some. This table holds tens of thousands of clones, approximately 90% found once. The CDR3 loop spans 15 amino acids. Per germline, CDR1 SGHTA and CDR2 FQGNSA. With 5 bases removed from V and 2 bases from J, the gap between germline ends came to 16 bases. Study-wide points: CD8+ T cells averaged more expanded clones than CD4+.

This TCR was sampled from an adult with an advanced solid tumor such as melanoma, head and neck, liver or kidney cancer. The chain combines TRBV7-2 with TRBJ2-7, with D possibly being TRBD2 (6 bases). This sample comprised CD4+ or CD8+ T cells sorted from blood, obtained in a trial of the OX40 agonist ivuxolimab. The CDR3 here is CASSPSRASAYEQYF. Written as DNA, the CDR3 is TGTGCCAGCAGCCCCTCCAGGGCTAGCGCCTACGAGCAGTACTTC.